What follows is one TCR beta chain and its context. The source of the sample is a study of blood T cell repertoires in COVID-19. Study as a whole: Sample material is recorded as cDNA or gDNA derived from T cells, B-cell-depleted T cells, or PBMCs.

Study members were between about 18 and 100 years old and lived in approximately 25 US regions. In the source study's methods: Researchers report that nucleated cell counts were estimated from reference gene primer amplification. Produced via immunoSEQ multiplex PCR; TCRdb's table is partial and in-frame only. D and trimming were read from the DNA, whereas the V and J calls and clone size are those reported in that table. The sample has about 200,000 clones, 65% to 85% seen once; the top ten hold around 3.1%. The length of the CDR3 is 16 residues. The ends lost 6 bases at V and 3 bases at J; junction bases unmatched: 7. From germline, CDR1 is LNHDA and CDR2 SQIVND (reference sequence).

The TCR was taken from a woman younger than 45 who had been exposed to COVID-19. Sequenced: PBMCs or T cells enriched from blood (not recorded which). The rearrangement uses TRBV19 and TRBJ1-5; 11 bases are shared with TRBD1. CDR3 DNA sequence: TGTGCCAGTAGGGGGGACAGGGGGAACTACAATCAGCCCCAGCATTTT. It translates to CASRGDRGNYNQPQHF. Full variable domain (outside the CDR3, taken from reference TRBV19 and TRBJ1-5): DGGITQSPKYLFRKEGQNVTLSCEQNLNHDAMYWYRQDPGQGLRLIYYSQIVNDFQKGDIAEGYSVSREKKESFPLTVTSAQKNPTAFYLCASRGDRGNYNQPQHFGDGTRLSIL.